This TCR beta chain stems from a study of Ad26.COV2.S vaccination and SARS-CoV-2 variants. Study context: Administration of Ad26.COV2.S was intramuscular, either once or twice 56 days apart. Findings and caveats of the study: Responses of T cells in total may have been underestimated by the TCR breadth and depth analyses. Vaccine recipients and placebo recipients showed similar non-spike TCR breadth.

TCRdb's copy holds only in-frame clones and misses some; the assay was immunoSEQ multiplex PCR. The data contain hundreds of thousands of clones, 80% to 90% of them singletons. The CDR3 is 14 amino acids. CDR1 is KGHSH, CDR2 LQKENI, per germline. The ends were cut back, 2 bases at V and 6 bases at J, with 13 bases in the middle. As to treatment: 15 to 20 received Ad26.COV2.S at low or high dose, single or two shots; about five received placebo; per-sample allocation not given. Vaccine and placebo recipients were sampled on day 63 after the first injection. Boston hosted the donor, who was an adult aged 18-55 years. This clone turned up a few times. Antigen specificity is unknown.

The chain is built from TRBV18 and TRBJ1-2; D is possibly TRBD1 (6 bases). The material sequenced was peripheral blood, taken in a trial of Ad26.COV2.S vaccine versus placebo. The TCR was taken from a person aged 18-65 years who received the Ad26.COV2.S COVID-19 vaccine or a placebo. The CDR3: CASSPTGRRDGYTF. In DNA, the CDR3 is TGTGCCAGCTCACCAACAGGGAGGAGAGATGGCTACACCTTC.